One and the same sample provided the 30 T cell receptor beta chains below, sequenced in a study of control samples from healthy donors and cancer patients. Sequencing was performed with immunoSEQ multiplex PCR; in TCRdb, only in-frame clones are kept and a portion is missing. The sample consists of about 130,000 clones, roughly 84% of them appearing once. Specimen: blood. The origin of the receptors is a man in his late teens or twenties in good health.

The J gene is TRBJ1-2, the V gene TRBV19; no firm D call. V was pared by 3 bases and J by 7 bases, with 9 bases between. The CDR3 sequence is 12 residues long. Per the germline V gene, CDR1 is LNHDA and CDR2 is SQIVND (reference sequence). CDR3 residues: CASSMREVGYTF. The DNA of the CDR3 is TGTGCCAGTAGTATGAGGGAGGTTGGCTACACCTTC.

The chain couples TRBV27 to TRBJ1-1; D gene unclear. Germline V gene data show CDR1 as MNHEY and CDR2 as SMNVEV (reference sequence). CDR3 size: 12 residues. With 6 bases removed from V and 1 base from J, the gap between germline ends came to 6 bases. Here the CDR3 reads CASRTGNTEAFF. In DNA form, the CDR3 reads TGTGCCAGCAGGACGGGGAACACTGAAGCTTTCTTT.

This rearrangement joins TRBV28 to TRBJ1-2; 9 bases agree with TRBD1. The junction had 5 bases not matched to a gene; V was cut back by 4 bases and J by 2 bases. The germline V gene encodes CDR1 MDHEN and CDR2 SYDVKM. CDR3 size: 15 residues. The CDR3 reads CASSSTGGRNYGYTF. The CDR3 DNA reads TGTGCCAGCAGTTCTACAGGGGGCCGGAACTATGGCTACACCTTC.

The chain has TRBV27 and TRBJ2-2; D uncertain. Per germline, CDR1 MNHEY and CDR2 SMNVEV (reference sequence). This CDR3 is built from 14 residues. V was pared by 6 bases and J by 4 bases, with 12 bases between. CDR3 residues: CASSEPDGTGELFF. CDR3 bases: TGTGCCAGCAGCGAACCTGACGGCACCGGGGAGCTGTTTTTT.

The genes are TRBV7-9 and TRBJ1-5, with no clear D. The CDR3 extends over 14 amino acids. The germline V gene encodes CDR1 SEHNR and CDR2 FQNEAQ (reference sequence). The germline V and J ends were trimmed by 2 bases and 5 bases, with 10 bases remaining between them. The CDR3: CASSLNGQHQPQHF. CDR3 coding DNA: TGTGCCAGCAGCTTAAACGGCCAGCATCAGCCCCAGCATTTT.

Notes on this clone: At one end, the junction sequence differs from germline, possibly due to a read error. This rearrangement joins TRBV19 to TRBJ2-1, with D possibly matching TRBD2 (5 bases). CDR1 is LNHDA, CDR2 SQIVND, per germline (reference sequence). The length of the CDR3 is 14 residues. This chain's CDR3 is CASTIASTYNEQFF. The CDR3 DNA reads TGTGCCAGTACTATAGCGAGTACCTACAATGAGCAGTTCTTC.

The chain carries TRBV4-1 and TRBJ2-1; D unclear. The CDR3 consists of 14 residues. The germline gives CDR1 MGHRA, CDR2 YSYEKL. Trimming removed 1 base from V and 4 bases from J, with 8 bases in between. CDR3 sequence (DNA): TGCGCCAGCAGCCAAGGAGGCAGTTACAATGAGCAGTTCTTC. Its protein is CASSQGGSYNEQFF.

The CDR3 protein is CASSLRPNHTNYNEQFF. The CDR3 DNA reads as TGCGCCAGCAGCTTGCGGCCAAACCATACAAACTACAATGAGCAGTTCTTC. The V gene is TRBV5-1, the J gene TRBJ2-1; no reliable D call. Trimming left V 1 base short and J 3 bases short, with 17 bases between. The germline gives CDR1 SGHRS, CDR2 YFSETQ. The CDR3 is 17 amino acids.

The chain is built from TRBV10-1 and TRBJ2-2; 10 bases are shared with TRBD1. The V segment lost 4 bases and the J segment 7 bases; nucleotides outside the gene matches: 6. Looked up from germline, CDR1 is WNHNN and CDR2 is SYGVQD (reference sequence). The CDR3 has 15 residues. Here the CDR3 DNA reads TGCGCCAGCAGTGGGACAGGGGGTCTGGGCGGGGAGCTGTTTTTT. Amino acids: CASSGTGGLGGELFF.

This chain links TRBV4-1 with TRBJ1-4; 9 nucleotides align to TRBD1. There are 17 residues in the CDR3. Germline lookup yields CDR1 MGHRA and CDR2 YSYEKL. V lost 2 bases to trimming and J lost 8 bases; unmatched junction nucleotides: 12. CDR3 sequence: CASSQRLRDRDGEKLFF. The CDR3 bases are TGCGCCAGCAGCCAAAGATTACGGGACAGGGACGGAGAAAAACTGTTTTTT.

The chain is built from TRBV19 and TRBJ2-2; possibly TRBD1 for D (5 bases). V lost 3 bases and J 5 bases, leaving 13 bases between the germline ends. The CDR3 is made up of 15 amino acids. Germline assignment: CDR1 LNHDA and CDR2 SQIVND (reference sequence). The CDR3 loop reads CASSIEGARTGELFF. CDR3 coding DNA: TGTGCCAGTAGTATTGAAGGGGCGAGAACCGGGGAGCTGTTTTTT.

This clone has just one count. The chain combines TRBV12-3 or TRBV12-4 with TRBJ2-3; possible D gene TRBD2, 5 bases. V lost 7 bases, J lost 14 bases, and 19 bases lay in between. There are 12 residues in the CDR3. The chain's CDR3 is CASKDRLASLYF. DNA for the CDR3: TGTGCCAGCAAGGACCGGCTAGCTAGCCTGTATTTT.

The chain has TRBV30 and TRBJ2-7, with D unclear. Trimming cost V 6 bases and J 5 bases, with 14 bases left between them. This CDR3 has 12 residues. CDR1 GTSNPN and CDR2 SVGIG come from the germline V gene (reference sequence). The CDR3 loop is CACSTRDHEQYF. The CDR3 DNA reads TGTGCCTGTTCGACTCGTGACCACGAGCAGTACTTC.

The rearrangement links TRBV5-1 to TRBJ2-1; TRBD2 matches 10 bases. The V segment lost 0 bases and the J segment 2 bases; nucleotides outside the gene matches: 2. The CDR3 extends over 16 amino acids. Germline lookup yields CDR1 SGHRS and CDR2 YFSETQ. This CDR3 reads CASSLGLAGAYNEQFF. CDR3 in DNA: TGCGCCAGCAGCTTGGGGCTAGCGGGGGCCTACAATGAGCAGTTCTTC.

The V and J genes are TRBV9 and TRBJ2-5, with 11 bases that match TRBD1. CDR1 SGDLS and CDR2 YYNGEE come from the germline V gene. V lost 3 bases to trimming and J lost 5 bases; unmatched junction nucleotides: 6. The CDR3 is 15 amino acids. CDR3 amino acids: CASSDRTGGLETQYF. CDR3 in DNA: TGTGCCAGCAGCGACCGGACAGGGGGCTTGGAGACCCAGTACTTC.

The chain uses TRBV6-2 or TRBV6-3 and TRBJ2-1; the D is unclear. Germline loops: CDR1 MNHEY, CDR2 SVGEGT. This CDR3 is built from 15 residues. The V and J ends lost 2 bases and 4 bases respectively, with 12 bases between them. DNA of the CDR3: TGTGCCAGCAGTTACGGTGGGCGGCAGTACAATGAGCAGTTCTTC. Protein sequence: CASSYGGRQYNEQFF.

This clone was observed once. A read error may be the cause here, since a much bigger clone is one base away. The chain has TRBV9 and TRBJ2-1, with D uncertain. This CDR3 comprises 11 residues. V lost 3 bases and J 7 bases, leaving 5 bases between the germline ends. The germline V gene encodes CDR1 SGDLS and CDR2 YYNGEE. The CDR3 nucleotides are TGTGCCAGCAGCGACACTAATGAGCAGTTCTTC. Translating gives CASSDTNEQFF.

The V and J genes are TRBV9 and TRBJ2-1, with TRBD2 as a possible D gene (7 bases). CDR3 length equals 15 residues. Germline values: CDR1 SGDLS, CDR2 YYNGEE. V was pared by 0 bases and J by 9 bases, with 16 bases between. The CDR3 reads CASSVVQGGAGEQFF. CDR3 bases: TGTGCCAGCAGCGTAGTGCAAGGGGGGGCCGGTGAGCAGTTCTTC.

The rearrangement joins TRBV5-1 to TRBJ1-4, with D hard to call. The CDR3 runs 13 residues. The germline CDR1 and CDR2 sequences are SGHRS and YFSETQ. V was shortened by 5 bases and J by 6 bases, with 11 bases between the two germline ends. CDR3 DNA: TGCGCCAGCAGTGTTAAAGCTTATGAAAAACTGTTTTTT. Its protein product is CASSVKAYEKLFF.

There are a few counts of this clone. Other DNA sequences within the sample encode an identical CDR3. The gene calls are TRBV15 and TRBJ1-1, with D unclear. The CDR3 is 13 amino acids. Germline CDR1 reads LNHNV; CDR2 reads YYDKDF (reference sequence). V gave up 1 base and J gave up 4 bases, with 7 bases separating them. The CDR3 DNA reads as TGTGCCACCAGCAGAGTGGGTGGCACTGAAGCTTTCTTT. It encodes CATSRVGGTEAFF.

J is TRBJ1-4 and V is TRBV3-1 (or the pseudogene TRBV3-2); D gene ambiguous. Germline-derived CDR1 and CDR2 are LGHDT and YNNKEL (reference sequence). The CDR3 consists of 12 residues. The V gene lost 0 bases and the J gene lost 10 bases, with 6 bases spanning the gap. CDR3 amino acids: CASSQDPGKLFF. The CDR3 DNA is TGTGCCAGCAGCCAAGATCCCGGAAAACTGTTTTTT.

The chain links TRBV28 to TRBJ2-5; D is unresolved. The CDR3 runs 10 residues. Trimming pared 4 bases from V and 5 bases from J, leaving 2 bases between. Per germline, CDR1 MDHEN and CDR2 SYDVKM. In nucleotides, the CDR3 is TGTGCCAGCAGTTCGGAGACCCAGTACTTC. Protein sequence: CASSSETQYF.

The chain has TRBV11-2 and TRBJ2-4, with TRBD1 as a possible D gene (5 bases). Trimming stripped 0 bases from V and 0 bases from J, with 6 bases between. Per the germline V gene, CDR1 is SGHAT and CDR2 is FQNNGV. The CDR3 contains 15 residues. The CDR3 region is CASSLEQVAKNIQYF. CDR3 bases: TGTGCCAGCAGCTTAGAACAGGTAGCCAAAAACATTCAGTACTTC.

In nucleotides, the CDR3 is TGTGCCACCAGTGACCTAGCCAAAAACATTCAGTACTTC. It encodes CATSDLAKNIQYF. The rearrangement links TRBV24-1 to TRBJ2-4; D is undetermined. Germline V gene lookup returns CDR1 KGHDR and CDR2 SFDVKD. The CDR3 covers 13 residues. V lost 4 bases to trimming and J lost 0 bases, with 3 bases between them.

This clone came up a few times. The chain employs TRBV28 and TRBJ2-7, with TRBD2 as a possible D gene (6 bases). The germline gives CDR1 MDHEN, CDR2 SYDVKM. Between the trimmed V and J ends, which lost 7 bases and 0 bases, there was a span of 13 bases. This CDR3 has 14 amino acids. In DNA form, the CDR3 reads TGTGCCAGCATCCATGGGGGGATCTCCTACGAGCAGTACTTC. Translation: CASIHGGISYEQYF.

The CDR3 DNA reads TGTGCCTCGCACCGCGGCACTGAAGCTTTCTTT. It yields the protein CASHRGTEAFF. This chain uses TRBV30 with TRBJ1-1; D is unclear. V gave up 7 bases and J gave up 4 bases, with 10 bases separating them. From germline, CDR1 is GTSNPN and CDR2 SVGIG (reference sequence). This CDR3 has 11 amino acids.

The chain is built from TRBV27 and TRBJ1-1, with 11 nucleotides matching TRBD1. Germline trimming cut 8 bases from V and 2 bases from J; bases unmatched to any gene: 7. CDR1 MNHEY and CDR2 SMNVEV come from the germline V gene (reference sequence). The CDR3 contains 15 residues. The CDR3 DNA follows: TGTGCCAGCCCCGGACAGGGGGCCGATAACACTGAAGCTTTCTTT. It specifies CASPGQGADNTEAFF.

This chain joins TRBV24-1 and TRBJ2-3, with a tentative D call TRBD1 (6 bases). V was shortened by 2 bases and J by 4 bases, with 12 bases between the two germline ends. The CDR3 runs 15 residues. CDR1 is KGHDR, CDR2 SFDVKD, per germline. Written as DNA, the CDR3 is TGTGCCACCAGTGATTATGGGGACAAAGCAGATACGCAGTATTTT. As protein: CATSDYGDKADTQYF.

The genes are TRBV27 and TRBJ1-5, with D hard to call. CDR1 and CDR2 (germline): MNHEY, SMNVEV (reference sequence). This CDR3 has 14 residues. The ends were cut back, 6 bases at V and 6 bases at J, with 15 bases in the middle. CDR3 in amino acids: CASSPTELGQPQHF. The CDR3 DNA follows: TGTGCCAGCAGCCCTACCGAGCTGGGTCAGCCCCAGCATTTT.

V usage is TRBV14 and J usage is TRBJ1-2; possibly TRBD1 for D (5 bases). The CDR3 loop spans 14 amino acids. The germline gives CDR1 SGHDN, CDR2 FVKESK. V was shortened by 1 base and J by 3 bases, with 9 bases between the two germline ends. The CDR3 nucleotides read TGTGCCAGCAGCCAAGTGGCGGGGGACTATGGCTACACCTTC. It is translated as CASSQVAGDYGYTF.